This T cell receptor (beta chain) was identified in a study of beta chain features in type 1 diabetes (dated by TCRdb to 2017 to 2018). A note on the overall study: Patients and healthy donors did not differ in mean age, gender distribution, total cell number or subset yield. A total of about 100,000,000 sorted cells were examined across all samples, and RNA yield correlated strongly with the number of cells per subset. In the study, recently diagnosed type 1 diabetes patients and matched healthy donors were compared on the TCRB repertoires of their sorted circulating CD4+ T cell subsets. Whereas all 28 donors provided naive and central memory subsets, regulatory and stem cell-like memory subsets were isolated from just 8 patients and roughly 8 healthy donors.

As for this clone: Its antigen is unknown. There are no base qualities to consult, and no much larger clone falls within one base.

Each donor gave one peripheral blood draw, averaging approximately 110 mL, which was collected into heparinised tubes. A BD FACSAria II was used to sort naive, central memory, regulatory and stem cell-like memory CD4+ T cells with a panel that included CD45RO, CCR7, CD25, CD127, CD95 and CD27. Every sorted population had a purity above 95%. PBMCs were separated immediately by Lymphoprep density gradient centrifugation and were stained directly, without being cultured. So that batch effects would be minimized, each experiment stained and sorted samples in pairs, pairing one healthy donor with one patient. The entire amount of isolated RNA was reverse transcribed using the High Capacity cDNA Reverse Transcription Kit, so the sequenced TCRB transcripts were expressed ones. Deep immunoSEQ sequencing was performed on naive, central memory and regulatory T cell samples, with an average of around 3.5 million total reads per sample. After sorted cells were lysed in RLT buffer, RNA was extracted with DNase-treated RNeasy Micro or Mini kits, with the choice depending on cell number. To prevent cross-contamination, every cell subset was processed on its own, while patient and healthy donor samples were processed together. Using the immunoSEQ multiplex PCR, TCRB sequences were amplified from cDNA into 87-bp fragments spanning the CDR3 region. Amplicons were sequenced on the Illumina HiSeq platform. Per the source publication's procedure: PCR bias was computationally corrected using synthetic template baselines, reads within Hamming distance 2 were collapsed, and singletons that could not be merged were discarded. By aligning reads against IMGT, V, D and J genes, CDR3 length, and insertions or deletions at six rearrangement sites were assigned. Within each subset, clonotype counts were normalized to the number of sorted cells before true diversity and Gini coefficients were calculated with the tcR R package. Repertoire sharing was quantified using the overlap coefficient calculated on TCRB nucleotide sequences. Out-of-frame TCRB sequences from naive cells were analyzed as a proxy for the pre-selection repertoire. TCRdb holds this immuneACCESS table with in-frame rearrangements only. Some clones are missing; in checked studies, unresolved V genes explain under half, and the rest has no known cause. D and trimming come from the DNA, and the V and J calls and clone size come from that table. This sample comprises around 140,000 clones, 8% to 13% of them detected only once. 1.3% of the sample lies in the top ten.

Here is what the overall study found, with its caveats: Because cDNA was sequenced instead of genomic DNA, activated cells with high expression could be over-represented, although the groups did not differ in activation or CD3 levels. Because small numbers of individuals were included in the HLA sub-analyses, any influence of HLA type on TCRB rearrangement was left unresolved. PCR may preferentially amplify shorter templates, but because patient and control samples were amplified and corrected together, any resulting skew would affect both groups equally. In all four CD4+ subsets, TCRB CDR3 length was moderately but significantly shorter in type 1 diabetes patients. The naive, central memory and regulatory TCRB repertoires appeared to resemble one another more closely among patients than among healthy donors. At VDJ recombination sites, patients with type 1 diabetes made fewer insertions and deleted more nucleotides, a pattern implying thymic rearrangement abnormalities.

At the junction V is shortened by 5 bases and J by 2 bases; bases outside the gene matches: 5. The germline V gene yields SGHTA for CDR1 and FQGNSA for CDR2. The CDR3 spans 16 residues, from the cysteine through the phenylalanine. Only CDR3 DNA is held: 48 bases, read in frame from base 1. Sequencing was performed on naive CD4+ T cells from blood. Explained via the paper, the cell subset or site label denotes: true naive CD4+ T cells. The rearranged chain carries TRBV7-2 and TRBJ2-1, with 11 middle bases fitting TRBD2. The sequence was obtained from a man aged 18 to 35 in good health. The DNA sequence reads TGTGCCAGCAGCAAACCGACTAGCGGGGCCTACAATGAGCAGTTCTTC. Protein translation: CASSKPTSGAYNEQFF. The variable domain in full, with residues beyond the CDR3 obtained from the reference TRBV7-2 and TRBJ2-1 genes, is GAGVSQSPSNKVTEKGKDVELRCDPISGHTALYWYRQSLGQGLEFLIYFQGNSAPDKSGLPSDRFSAERTGGSVSTLTIQRTQQEDSAVYLCASSKPTSGAYNEQFFGPGTRLTVL.